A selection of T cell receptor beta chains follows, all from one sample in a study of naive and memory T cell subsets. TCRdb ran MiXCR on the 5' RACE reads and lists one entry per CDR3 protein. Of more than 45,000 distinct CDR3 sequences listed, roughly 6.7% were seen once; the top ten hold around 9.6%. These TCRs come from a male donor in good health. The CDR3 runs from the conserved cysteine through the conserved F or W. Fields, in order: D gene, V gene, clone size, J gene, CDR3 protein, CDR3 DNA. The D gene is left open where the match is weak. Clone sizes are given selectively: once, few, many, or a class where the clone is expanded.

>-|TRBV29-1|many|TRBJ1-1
CSVFRMNTEAFF
TGCAGCGTGTTCCGAATGAACACTGAAGCTTTCTTT
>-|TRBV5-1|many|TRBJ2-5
CASSERQETQYF
TGCGCCAGCAGCGAGAGGCAAGAGACCCAGTACTTC
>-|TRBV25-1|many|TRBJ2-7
CAVRLGDYEQYF
TGTGCCGTACGGCTTGGGGACTACGAGCAGTACTTC
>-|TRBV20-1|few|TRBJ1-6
CSAPTGLQNSPLHF
TGCAGTGCTCCTACAGGTCTTCAAAATTCACCCCTCCACTTT
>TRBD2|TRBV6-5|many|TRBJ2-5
CASSRTSGELETQYF
TGTGCCAGCAGTCGGACTAGCGGGGAATTGGAGACCCAGTACTTC
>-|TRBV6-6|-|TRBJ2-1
CASSYRATSSYNEQFF
TGTGCCAGCAGTTACCGGGCAACCAGCTCCTACAATGAGCAGTTCTTC
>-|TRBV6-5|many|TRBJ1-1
CASIGGEAEAFF
TGTGCCAGCATTGGGGGGGAGGCTGAAGCTTTCTTT
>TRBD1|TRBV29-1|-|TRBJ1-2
CSVEDRGFSNYGYTF
TGCAGCGTAGAGGACAGGGGTTTCTCTAACTATGGCTACACCTTC
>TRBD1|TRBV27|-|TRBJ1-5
CASSVQGNQPQHF
TGTGCCAGCAGTGTACAGGGGAATCAGCCCCAGCATTTT
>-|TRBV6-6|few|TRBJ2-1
CASSPGVYNEQFF
TGTGCCAGCAGCCCCGGGGTCTACAATGAGCAGTTCTTC
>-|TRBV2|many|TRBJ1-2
CASRTDSNYGYTF
TGTGCCAGCAGAACCGACAGCAACTATGGCTACACCTTC
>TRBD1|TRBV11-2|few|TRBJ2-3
CASSPLNGQGVQDTQYF
TGTGCCAGCAGCCCACTAAATGGACAGGGGGTTCAGGATACGCAGTATTTT
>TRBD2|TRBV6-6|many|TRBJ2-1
CASSYGGLAGPNEQFF
TGTGCCAGCAGTTACGGGGGACTAGCGGGGCCCAATGAGCAGTTCTTC
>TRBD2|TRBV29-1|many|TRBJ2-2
CSVDGGDATGELFF
TGCAGCGTTGATGGGGGGGACGCCACCGGGGAGCTGTTTTTT
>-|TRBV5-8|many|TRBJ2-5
CASSLERGYGTQYF
TGTGCCAGCAGCTTGGAAAGGGGCTACGGGACCCAGTACTTC
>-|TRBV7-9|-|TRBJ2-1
CASSVGEYEQFF
TGTGCCAGCAGCGTTGGAGAGTATGAGCAGTTCTTC
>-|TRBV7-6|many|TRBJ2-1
CASSAQGPGVDEQFF
TGTGCCAGCAGCGCGCAAGGGCCGGGGGTCGATGAGCAGTTCTTC
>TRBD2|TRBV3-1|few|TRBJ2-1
CASSQAPGLAGGPTSYNEQFF
TGTGCCAGCAGCCAAGCCCCCGGACTAGCGGGAGGGCCTACCTCCTACAATGAGCAGTTCTTC
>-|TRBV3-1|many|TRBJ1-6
CASSRGESPLHF
TGTGCCAGCAGCCGGGGGGAGTCACCCCTCCACTTT
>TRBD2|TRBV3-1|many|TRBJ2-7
CASSPPTSGGPFSYEQYF
TGTGCCAGCAGCCCCCCGACTAGCGGGGGACCCTTTTCCTACGAGCAGTACTTC
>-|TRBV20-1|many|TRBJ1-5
CSAGRVDQPQHF
TGCAGTGCGGGACGGGTGGATCAGCCCCAGCATTTT
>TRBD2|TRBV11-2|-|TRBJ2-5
CASSRSGGDQETQYF
TGTGCCAGCAGTCGGAGCGGGGGCGATCAAGAGACCCAGTACTTC
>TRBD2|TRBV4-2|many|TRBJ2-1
CASSQGLAGAYEQFF
TGTGCCAGCAGTCAGGGGCTAGCGGGAGCCTACGAGCAGTTCTTC
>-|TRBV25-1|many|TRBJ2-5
CASSEWANQETQYF
TGTGCCAGCAGTGAATGGGCTAACCAAGAGACCCAGTACTTC
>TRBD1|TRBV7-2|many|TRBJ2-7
CASSLEGQITSYEQYF
TGTGCCAGCAGCTTAGAGGGACAGATAACCTCCTACGAGCAGTACTTC